This entry concerns a single T cell receptor (beta chain). Its specificity is not known. In germline, CDR1 is SGHRS, CDR2 YFSETQ. The V end was cut by 5 bases, the J end by 5 bases, with 10 bases between. The CDR3 runs to 13 residues. The entry originates in a study of yellow fever vaccine responses in identical twins. The study, taken as a whole, reports: On the reported evidence, twins' vaccine T cell responses seemed partly convergent and partly personalized.

TCRdb called the RT-PCR reads again in MiXCR, with one record for every CDR3 protein. The table records about 19,000 distinct CDR3 sequences, over 65% of them present only once. The clonotype comes from a woman between 18 and 30 years old who received the yellow fever vaccine. The starting material was T cells from blood (PBMCs), unsorted or a sorted subset (not recorded which), obtained before or after yellow fever vaccination (not recorded which). The chain carries TRBV5-1 and TRBJ1-4, with D tentatively TRBD1 (6 bases). CDR3: CASRRQDNEKLFF. CDR3 DNA sequence: TGCGCCAGCAGGAGACAGGACAATGAAAAACTGTTTTTT.